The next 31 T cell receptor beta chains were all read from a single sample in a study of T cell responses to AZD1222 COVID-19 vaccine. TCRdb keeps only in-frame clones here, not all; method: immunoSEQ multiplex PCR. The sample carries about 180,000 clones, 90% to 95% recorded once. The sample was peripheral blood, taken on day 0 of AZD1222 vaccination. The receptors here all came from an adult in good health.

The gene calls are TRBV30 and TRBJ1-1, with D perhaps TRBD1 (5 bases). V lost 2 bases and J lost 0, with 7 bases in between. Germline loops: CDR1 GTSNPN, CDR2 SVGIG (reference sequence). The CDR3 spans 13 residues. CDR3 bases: TGTGCCTGGAGTCAAGGGGTGAACACTGAAGCTTTCTTT. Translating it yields CAWSQGVNTEAFF.

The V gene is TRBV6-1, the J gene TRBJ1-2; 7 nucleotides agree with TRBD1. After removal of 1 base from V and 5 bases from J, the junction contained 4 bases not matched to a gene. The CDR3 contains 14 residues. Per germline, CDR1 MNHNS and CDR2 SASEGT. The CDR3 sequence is CASSEGGQAYGYTF. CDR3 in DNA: TGTGCCAGCAGTGAAGGAGGACAGGCATATGGCTACACCTTC.

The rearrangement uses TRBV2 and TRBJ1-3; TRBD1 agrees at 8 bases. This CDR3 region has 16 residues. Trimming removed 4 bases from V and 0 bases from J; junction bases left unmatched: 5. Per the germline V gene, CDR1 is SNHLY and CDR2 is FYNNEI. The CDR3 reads CASSVGTGSSGNTIYF. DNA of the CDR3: TGTGCCAGCAGTGTCGGGACAGGAAGCTCTGGAAACACCATATATTTT. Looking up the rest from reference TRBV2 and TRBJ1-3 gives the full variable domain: EPEVTQTPSHQVTQMGQEVILRCVPISNHLYFYWYRQILGQKVEFLVSFYNNEISEKSEIFDDQFSVERPDGSNFTLKIRSTKLEDSAMYFCASSVGTGSSGNTIYFGEGSWLTVV.

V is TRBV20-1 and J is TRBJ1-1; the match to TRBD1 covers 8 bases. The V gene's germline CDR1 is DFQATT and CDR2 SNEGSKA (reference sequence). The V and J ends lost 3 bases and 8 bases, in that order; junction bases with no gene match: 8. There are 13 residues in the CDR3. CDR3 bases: TGCAGTGCTAGTAACCTGGACAGGGCAGAAGCTTTCTTT. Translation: CSASNLDRAEAFF.

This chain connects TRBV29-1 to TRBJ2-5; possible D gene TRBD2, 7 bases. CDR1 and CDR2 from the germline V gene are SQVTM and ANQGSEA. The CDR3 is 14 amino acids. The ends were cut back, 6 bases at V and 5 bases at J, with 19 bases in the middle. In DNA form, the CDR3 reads TGCAGCGTGGCGGATCCCGGGGGGCGGGAGACCCAGTACTTC. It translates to CSVADPGGRETQYF.

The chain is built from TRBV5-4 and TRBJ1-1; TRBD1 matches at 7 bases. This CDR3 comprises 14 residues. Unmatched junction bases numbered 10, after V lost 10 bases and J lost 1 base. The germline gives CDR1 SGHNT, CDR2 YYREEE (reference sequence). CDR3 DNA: TGTGCCTTCAGGGGGGTATCAGGGAACACTGAAGCTTTCTTT. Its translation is CAFRGVSGNTEAFF.

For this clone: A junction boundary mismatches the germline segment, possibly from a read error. The CDR3 is CASSRSISGTTPLF. The CDR3 DNA reads as TGTGCCAGCAGCCGGTCTATCTCCGGGACAACCCCGCTCTTC. The chain links TRBV3-1 (or the pseudogene TRBV3-2) to TRBJ2-1; a possible D gene is TRBD1 (6 bases). There are 14 residues in the CDR3. CDR1 and CDR2 from the germline V gene are LGHDT and YNNKEL (reference sequence).

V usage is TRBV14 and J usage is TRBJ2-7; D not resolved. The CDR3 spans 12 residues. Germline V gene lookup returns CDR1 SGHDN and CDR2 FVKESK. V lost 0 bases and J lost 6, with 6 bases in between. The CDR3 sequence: CASSQEMSEQYF. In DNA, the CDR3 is TGTGCCAGCAGCCAAGAAATGTCCGAGCAGTACTTC.

The CDR3 reads CASSQELEGGGFGKYIQYF. CDR3 coding DNA: TGTGCCAGCAGCCAAGAGCTAGAGGGTGGCGGATTTGGAAAATACATTCAGTACTTC. This chain joins TRBV4-2 and TRBJ2-4, with D tentatively TRBD2 (5 bases). Germline V gene data show CDR1 as LGHNA and CDR2 as YNFKEQ. The CDR3 covers 19 residues. Trimming pared 0 bases from V and 8 bases from J, leaving 26 bases between.

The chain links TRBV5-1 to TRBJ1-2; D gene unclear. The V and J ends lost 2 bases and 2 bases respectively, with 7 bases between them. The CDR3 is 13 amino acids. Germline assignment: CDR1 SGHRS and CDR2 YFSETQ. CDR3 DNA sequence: TGCGCCAGCAGCTTTATAGGGAACTATGGCTACACCTTC. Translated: CASSFIGNYGYTF.

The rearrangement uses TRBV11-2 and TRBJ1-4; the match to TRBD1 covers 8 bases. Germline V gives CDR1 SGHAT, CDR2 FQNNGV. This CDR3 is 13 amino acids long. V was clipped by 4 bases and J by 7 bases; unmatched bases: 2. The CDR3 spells CASSYGQGEKLFF. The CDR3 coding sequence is TGTGCCAGCAGCTACGGACAGGGTGAAAAACTGTTTTTT. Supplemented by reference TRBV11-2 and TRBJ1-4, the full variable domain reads EAGVAQSPRYKIIEKRQSVAFWCNPISGHATLYWYQQILGQGPKLLIQFQNNGVVDDSQLPKDRFSAERLKGVDSTLKIQPAKLEDSAVYLCASSYGQGEKLFFGSGTQLSVL.

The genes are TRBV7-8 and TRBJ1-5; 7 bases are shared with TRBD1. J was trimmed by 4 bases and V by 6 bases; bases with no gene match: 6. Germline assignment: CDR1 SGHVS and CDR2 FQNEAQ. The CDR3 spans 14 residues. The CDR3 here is CASRPDRDNQPQHF. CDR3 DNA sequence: TGTGCCAGCAGACCCGACAGGGATAATCAGCCCCAGCATTTT.

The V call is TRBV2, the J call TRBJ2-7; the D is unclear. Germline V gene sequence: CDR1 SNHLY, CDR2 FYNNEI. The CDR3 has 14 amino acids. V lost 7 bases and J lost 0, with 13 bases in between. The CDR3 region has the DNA TGTGCCAGCACTCAACTGGTATCCTCCTACGAGCAGTACTTC. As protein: CASTQLVSSYEQYF.

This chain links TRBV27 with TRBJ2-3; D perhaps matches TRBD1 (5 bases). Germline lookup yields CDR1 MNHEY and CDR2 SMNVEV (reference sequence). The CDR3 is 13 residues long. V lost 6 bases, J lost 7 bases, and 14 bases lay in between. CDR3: CASSPDRTNTQYF. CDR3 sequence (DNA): TGTGCCAGCAGCCCCGACAGAACTAATACGCAGTATTTT.

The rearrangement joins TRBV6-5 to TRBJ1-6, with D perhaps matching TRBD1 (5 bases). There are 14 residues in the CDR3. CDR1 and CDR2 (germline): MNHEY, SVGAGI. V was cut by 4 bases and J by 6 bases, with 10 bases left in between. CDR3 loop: CASSSQGLNSPLHF. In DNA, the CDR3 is TGTGCCAGCAGTTCTCAGGGCCTTAATTCACCCCTCCACTTT.

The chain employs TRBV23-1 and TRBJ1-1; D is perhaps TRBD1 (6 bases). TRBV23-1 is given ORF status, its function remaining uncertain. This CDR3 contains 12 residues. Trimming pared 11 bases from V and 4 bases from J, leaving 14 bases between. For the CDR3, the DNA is TGCGCCCCGGGACATCGGATCACTGAAGCTTTCTTT. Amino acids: CAPGHRITEAFF.

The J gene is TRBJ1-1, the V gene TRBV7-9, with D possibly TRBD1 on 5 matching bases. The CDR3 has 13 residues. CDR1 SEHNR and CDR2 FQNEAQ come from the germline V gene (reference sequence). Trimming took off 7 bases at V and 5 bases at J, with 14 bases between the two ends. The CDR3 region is CASTQGISTEAFF. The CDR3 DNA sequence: TGTGCCAGCACCCAGGGTATAAGTACTGAAGCTTTCTTT. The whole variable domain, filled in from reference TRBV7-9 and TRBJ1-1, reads DTGVSQNPRHKITKRGQNVTFRCDPISEHNRLYWYRQTLGQGPEFLTYFQNEAQLEKSRLLSDRFSAERPKGSFSTLEIQRTEQGDSAMYLCASTQGISTEAFFGQGTRLTVV.

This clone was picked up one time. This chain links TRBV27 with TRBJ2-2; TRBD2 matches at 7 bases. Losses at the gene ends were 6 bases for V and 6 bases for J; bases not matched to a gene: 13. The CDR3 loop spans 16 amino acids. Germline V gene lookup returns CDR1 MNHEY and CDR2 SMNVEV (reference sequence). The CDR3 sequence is CASSHPLAAGAGELFF. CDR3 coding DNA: TGTGCCAGCAGCCACCCTCTAGCGGCGGGGGCCGGGGAGCTGTTTTTT.

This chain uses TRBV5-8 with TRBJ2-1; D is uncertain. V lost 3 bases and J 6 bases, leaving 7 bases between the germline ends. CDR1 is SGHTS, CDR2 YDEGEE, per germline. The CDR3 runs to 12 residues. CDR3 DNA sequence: TGTGCCAGCAGCTCGGACCGCAATGAGCAGTTCTTC. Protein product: CASSSDRNEQFF.

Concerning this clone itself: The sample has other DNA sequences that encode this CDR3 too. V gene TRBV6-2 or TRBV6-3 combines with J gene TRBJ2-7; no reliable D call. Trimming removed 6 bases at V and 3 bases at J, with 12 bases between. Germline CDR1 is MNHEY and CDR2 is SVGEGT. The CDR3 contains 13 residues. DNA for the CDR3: TGTGCCAGCAGCCTAGGGCAGCTCTACGAGCAGTACTTC. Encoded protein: CASSLGQLYEQYF.

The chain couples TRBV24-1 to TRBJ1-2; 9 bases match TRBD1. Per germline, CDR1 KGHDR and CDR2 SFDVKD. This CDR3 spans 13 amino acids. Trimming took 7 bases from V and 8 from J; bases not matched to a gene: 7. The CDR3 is CATSRRTGDGYTF. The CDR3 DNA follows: TGTGCCACCAGCCGGAGGACAGGGGACGGCTACACCTTC.

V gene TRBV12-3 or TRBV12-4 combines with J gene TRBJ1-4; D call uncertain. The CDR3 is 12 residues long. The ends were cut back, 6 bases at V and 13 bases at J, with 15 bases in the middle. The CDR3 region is CASSPRPPGLFF. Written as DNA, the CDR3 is TGTGCCAGCAGCCCCAGGCCCCCGGGACTGTTTTTT.

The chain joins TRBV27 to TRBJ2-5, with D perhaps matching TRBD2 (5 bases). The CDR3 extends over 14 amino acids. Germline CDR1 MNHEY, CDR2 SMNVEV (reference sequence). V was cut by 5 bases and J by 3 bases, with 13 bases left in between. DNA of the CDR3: TGTGCCAGCAGTGAGGTGACGGGGAAAGAGACCCAGTACTTC. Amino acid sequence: CASSEVTGKETQYF.

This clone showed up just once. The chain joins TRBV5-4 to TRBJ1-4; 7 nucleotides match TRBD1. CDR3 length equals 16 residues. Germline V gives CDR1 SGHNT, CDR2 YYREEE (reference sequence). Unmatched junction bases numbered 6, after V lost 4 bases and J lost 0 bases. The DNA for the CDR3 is TGTGCCAGCAGCCCAGGACAGGCTGCAACTAATGAAAAACTGTTTTTT. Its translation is CASSPGQAATNEKLFF.

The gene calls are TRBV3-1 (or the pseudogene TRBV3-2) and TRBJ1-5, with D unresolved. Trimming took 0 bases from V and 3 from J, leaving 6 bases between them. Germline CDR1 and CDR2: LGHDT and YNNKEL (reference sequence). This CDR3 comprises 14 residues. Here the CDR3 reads CASSQDSFNQPQHF. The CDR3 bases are TGTGCCAGCAGCCAAGACAGTTTCAATCAGCCCCAGCATTTT.

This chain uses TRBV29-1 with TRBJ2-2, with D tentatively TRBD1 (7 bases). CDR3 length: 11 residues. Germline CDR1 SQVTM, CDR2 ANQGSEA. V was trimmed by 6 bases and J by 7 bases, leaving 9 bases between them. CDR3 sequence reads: CSVRDSGELFF. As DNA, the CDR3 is TGCAGCGTGCGGGACAGCGGGGAGCTGTTTTTT.

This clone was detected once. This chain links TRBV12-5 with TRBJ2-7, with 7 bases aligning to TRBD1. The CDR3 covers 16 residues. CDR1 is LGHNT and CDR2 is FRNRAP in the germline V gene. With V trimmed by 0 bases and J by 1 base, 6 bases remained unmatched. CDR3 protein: CASGLVPGQTSYEQYF. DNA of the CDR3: TGTGCTAGTGGTTTGGTACCGGGACAGACTTCCTACGAGCAGTACTTC. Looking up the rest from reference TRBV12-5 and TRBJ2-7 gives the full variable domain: DARVTQTPRHKVTEMGQEVTMRCQPILGHNTVFWYRQTMMQGLELLAYFRNRAPLDDSGMPKDRFSAEMPDATLATLKIQPSEPRDSAVYFCASGLVPGQTSYEQYFGPGTRLTVT.

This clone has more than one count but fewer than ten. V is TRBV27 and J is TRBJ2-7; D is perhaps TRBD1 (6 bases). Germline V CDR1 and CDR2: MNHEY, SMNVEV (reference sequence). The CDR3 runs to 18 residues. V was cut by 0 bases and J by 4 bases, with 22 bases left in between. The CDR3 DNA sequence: TGTGCCAGCAGTTTATCTGTGTCGGGAACAGGGTATACTTACGAGCAGTACTTC. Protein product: CASSLSVSGTGYTYEQYF.

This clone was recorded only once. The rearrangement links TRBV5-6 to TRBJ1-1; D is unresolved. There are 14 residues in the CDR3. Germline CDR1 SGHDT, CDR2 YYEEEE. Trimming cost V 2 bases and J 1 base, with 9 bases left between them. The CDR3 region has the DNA TGTGCCAGCAGCTTTAAACAGCAGAACACTGAAGCTTTCTTT. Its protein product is CASSFKQQNTEAFF.

CDR3 DNA sequence: TGTGCCAGCACCACGGGGCAGGGGGCGGCCTACGAGCAGTACTTC. It is translated as CASTTGQGAAYEQYF. The chain joins TRBV9 to TRBJ2-7, with 8 bases matching TRBD1. CDR3 length: 15 residues. Germline V gives CDR1 SGDLS, CDR2 YYNGEE. With 6 bases clipped from V and 2 bases from J, the junction kept 10 bases outside the gene matches.

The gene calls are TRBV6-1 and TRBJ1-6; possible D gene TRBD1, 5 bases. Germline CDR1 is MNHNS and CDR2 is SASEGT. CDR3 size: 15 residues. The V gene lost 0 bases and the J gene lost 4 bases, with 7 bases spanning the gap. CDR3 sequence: CASSEAEGYNSPLHF. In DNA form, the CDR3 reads TGTGCCAGCAGTGAAGCAGAGGGGTATAATTCACCCCTCCACTTT.